This T cell receptor beta chain was observed in a study of blood T cell repertoires in COVID-19. Turning to the study itself: The study drew acute and convalescent COVID-19 samples from the United States, Italy and Spain. The analysed material was cDNA or gDNA that came from T cells, B-cell-depleted T cells, or PBMCs.

Original data processing: Estimation of nucleated cell counts relied on the amplification of reference gene primers. TCRdb keeps only in-frame clones here, not all; method: immunoSEQ multiplex PCR. That table is the source of V, J and clone size, and D and trimming were worked out from the DNA. The sample lists some 90,000 clones; 87% were seen once. CDR3 size: 13 residues. V lost 3 bases and J 5 bases, leaving 10 bases between the germline ends. In germline, CDR1 is SGHTA, CDR2 FQGNSA. Of note for this clone: Other DNA sequences in this specimen translate into the identical CDR3.

Seattle enrolled patients during active infection and tracked them longitudinally. The sequenced sample consisted of peripheral blood. This receptor was taken from a woman aged 55-70 years with COVID-19, enrolled during active disease. This chain links TRBV7-2 with TRBJ2-5, with D maybe TRBD2 (5 bases). CDR3 loop: CASSLAGGETQYF. The DNA for the CDR3 is TGTGCCAGCAGCTTGGCAGGCGGGGAGACCCAGTACTTC.